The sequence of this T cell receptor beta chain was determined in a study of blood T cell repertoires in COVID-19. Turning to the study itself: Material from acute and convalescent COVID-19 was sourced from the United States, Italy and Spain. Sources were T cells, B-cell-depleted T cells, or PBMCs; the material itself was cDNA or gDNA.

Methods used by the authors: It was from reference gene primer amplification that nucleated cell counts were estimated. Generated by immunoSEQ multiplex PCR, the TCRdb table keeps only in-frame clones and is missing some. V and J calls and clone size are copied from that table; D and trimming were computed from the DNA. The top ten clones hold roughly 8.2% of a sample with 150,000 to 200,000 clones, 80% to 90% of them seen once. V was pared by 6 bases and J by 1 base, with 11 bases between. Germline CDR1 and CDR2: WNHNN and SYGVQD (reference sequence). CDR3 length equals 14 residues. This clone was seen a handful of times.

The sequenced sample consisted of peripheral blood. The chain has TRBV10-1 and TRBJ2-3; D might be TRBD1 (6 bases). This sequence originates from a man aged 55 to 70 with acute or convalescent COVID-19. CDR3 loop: CASRAGEGTDTQYF. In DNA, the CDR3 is TGCGCCAGCAGGGCAGGGGAAGGCACAGATACGCAGTATTTT.